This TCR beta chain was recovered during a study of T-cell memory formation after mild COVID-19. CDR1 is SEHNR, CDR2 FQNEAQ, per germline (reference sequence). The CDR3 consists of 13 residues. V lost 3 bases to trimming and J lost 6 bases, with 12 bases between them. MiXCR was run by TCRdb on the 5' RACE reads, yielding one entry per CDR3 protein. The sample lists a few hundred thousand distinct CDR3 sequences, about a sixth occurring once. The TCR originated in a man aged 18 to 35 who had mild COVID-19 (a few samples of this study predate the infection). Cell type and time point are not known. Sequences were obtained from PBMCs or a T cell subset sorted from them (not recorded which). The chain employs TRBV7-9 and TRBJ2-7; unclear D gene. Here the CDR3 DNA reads TGTGCCAGCAGCTTTCTAGTAAAGGGCGAGCAGTACGTC. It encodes CASSFLVKGEQYV.